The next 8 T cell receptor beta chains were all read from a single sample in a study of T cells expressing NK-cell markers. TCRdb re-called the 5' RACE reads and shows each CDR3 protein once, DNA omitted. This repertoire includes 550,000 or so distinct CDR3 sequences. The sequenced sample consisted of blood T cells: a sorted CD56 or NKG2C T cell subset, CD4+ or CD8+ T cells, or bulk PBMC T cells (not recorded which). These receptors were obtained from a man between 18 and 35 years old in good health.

The CDR3 sequence is CATSARRAGTDTQYF. V gene TRBV15 combines with J gene TRBJ2-3; the D call of TRBD1 rests on TCRdb alone, since no DNA is present to check it. Germline V gives CDR1 LNHNV, CDR2 YYDKDF (reference sequence). The CDR3 spans 15 residues.

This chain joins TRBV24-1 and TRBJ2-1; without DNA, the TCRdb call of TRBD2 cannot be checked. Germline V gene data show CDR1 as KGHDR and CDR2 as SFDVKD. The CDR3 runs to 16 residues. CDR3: CATARTSGSGYNEQFF.

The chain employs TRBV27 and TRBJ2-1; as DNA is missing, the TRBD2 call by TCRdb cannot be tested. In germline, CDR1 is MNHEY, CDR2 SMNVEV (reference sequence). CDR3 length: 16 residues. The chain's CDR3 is CASTPYTAGLGNEQFF.

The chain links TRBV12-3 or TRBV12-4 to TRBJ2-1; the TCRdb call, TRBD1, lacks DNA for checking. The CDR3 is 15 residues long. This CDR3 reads CASSSKQGSYNEQFF.

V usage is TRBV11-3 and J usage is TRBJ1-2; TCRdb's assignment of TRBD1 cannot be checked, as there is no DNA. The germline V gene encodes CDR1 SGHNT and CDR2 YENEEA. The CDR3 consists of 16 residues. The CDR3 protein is CASSPRTGTGPYGYTF.

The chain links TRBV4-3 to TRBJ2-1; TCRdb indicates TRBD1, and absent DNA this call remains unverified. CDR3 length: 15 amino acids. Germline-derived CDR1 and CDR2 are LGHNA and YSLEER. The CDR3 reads CASSQDLPVYNEQFF.

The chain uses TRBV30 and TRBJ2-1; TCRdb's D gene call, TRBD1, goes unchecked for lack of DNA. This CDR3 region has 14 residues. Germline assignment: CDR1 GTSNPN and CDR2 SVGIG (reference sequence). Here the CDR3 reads CAWRQGIAYNEQFF. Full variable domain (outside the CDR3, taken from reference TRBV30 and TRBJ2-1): SQTIHQWPATLVQPVGSPLSLECTVEGTSNPNLYWYRQAAGRGLQLLFYSVGIGQISSEVPQNLSASRPQDRQFILSSKKLLLSDSGFYLCAWRQGIAYNEQFFGPGTRLTVL.

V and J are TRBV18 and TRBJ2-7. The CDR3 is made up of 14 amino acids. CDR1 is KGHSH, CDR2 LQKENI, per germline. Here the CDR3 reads CASSPLGGLYEQYF. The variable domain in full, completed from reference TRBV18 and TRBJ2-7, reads NAGVMQNPRHLVRRRGQEARLRCSPMKGHSHVYWYRQLPEEGLKFMVYLQKENIIDESGMPKERFSAEFPKEGPSILRIQQVVRGDSAAYFCASSPLGGLYEQYFGPGTRLTVT.